This TCR beta chain was sequenced during a study of OX40 agonist ivuxolimab in advanced cancers. Findings and caveats of the study: CD4+ and CD8+ blood T cells expanded clonally by week 6 at 0.1 to 3.0 mg/kg.

Trimming took 7 bases from V and 4 from J, leaving 13 bases between them. The CDR3 is made up of 13 amino acids. Germline CDR1 MNHNS, CDR2 SASEGT. Data came from immunoSEQ multiplex PCR; TCRdb stores just in-frame clones and leaves some out. The table shows about 17,000 clones, with about 80% occurring only once. A note on this clone: What it binds is not known.

The source is an adult with an advanced solid tumor such as melanoma, head and neck, liver or kidney cancer. The rearrangement uses TRBV6-1 and TRBJ1-2; perhaps TRBD1 as D (5 bases). The sample consisted of CD4+ or CD8+ T cells sorted from blood, taken in a trial of the OX40 agonist ivuxolimab. The CDR3 DNA reads as TGTGCCAGCAATGGGAGACAGATCTATGGCTACACCTTC. It codes for CASNGRQIYGYTF.